The clone carrying this T cell receptor (beta chain) was found a few times. What it recognizes is unknown. This sample is part of a study of TIL therapy for anti-PD-1-resistant metastatic lung cancer. For the study at large: Tumors were harvested before any PD-1/PD-L1 blockade. Median tumor PD-L1 proportion score was roughly 5.9%. By whole-exome sequencing, median non-synonymous tumor mutation burden was approximately 1.6 mutations per megabase.

CDR3 length: 13 amino acids. Germline assignment: CDR1 MRHNA and CDR2 SNTAGT. V was pared by 6 bases and J by 6 bases, with 14 bases between. Sequencing used immunoSEQ v3. Assay used: immunoSEQ multiplex PCR; TCRdb lists only in-frame clones, some missing. In the table there are approximately 40,000 clones, 70% to 75% of which are singletons. Study results and limitations: The baseline peripheral repertoire was partially replaced by infused TIL clonotypes that later decayed.

Time point specified: pre-treatment sample, taken before nivolumab and TIL therapy. The sample was blood, taken at baseline. This chain uses TRBV6-4 with TRBJ1-2; possibly TRBD1 for D (6 bases). The TCR comes from a person between 25 and 79 years old with non-small cell lung cancer. CDR3 residues: CASSREQGHGYTF. The CDR3 DNA sequence: TGTGCCAGCAGCCGGGAACAGGGTCATGGCTACACCTTC.